The following is a TCR beta chain sequence with its context. No antigen is known for it. The data are from a study of beta chain features in type 1 diabetes. Cell sorting via CD45RO/CCR7/CD25/CD127/CD95/CD27 was performed to obtain CD4+ naive, central memory, regulatory and stem cell-like memory cells. TCRB transcripts that were expressed got sequenced, as all of the isolated RNA had been reverse transcribed. Produced via immunoSEQ multiplex PCR; TCRdb's table is partial and in-frame only. The sample records a few hundred thousand clones, roughly 15% being singletons. Points from the study as a whole: Within each of all four CD4+ subsets, Type 1 diabetes patients had TCRB CDR3s that were moderately but significantly shorter.

This CDR3 is built from 15 residues. Per the germline V gene, CDR1 is LGHNA and CDR2 is YNFKEQ. Trimming removed 0 bases from V and 4 bases from J, with 12 bases in between. This sequence originates from a man aged 18 to 35 with type 1 diabetes. The sequenced material came from naive CD4+ T cells from blood. The chain has TRBV4-2 and TRBJ1-2, with D uncertain. CDR3 in DNA: TGTGCCAGCAGCCAAGAAGGAGGTGTTAGCTATGGCTACACCTTC. Translation gives CASSQEGGVSYGYTF.